This T cell receptor (beta chain) was sequenced during a study of PD-1 and CTLA-4 blockade in melanoma (dated by TCRdb to about 2021). General notes on the study: The study compared how PD-1 blockade and CTLA-4 blockade affected the melanoma-reactive CD8 T cell response in patients with melanoma.

Sequences MNHEY (CDR1) and SMNVEV (CDR2) are obtained from the germline V gene (reference sequence). Relative to germline, V is 3 bases shorter and J is 1 base shorter, with 13 bases between their ends. The CDR3 goes from the cysteine to the phenylalanine over 16 residues. Only the CDR3 DNA is retained, 48 bases long and in frame from the first base. Libraries were prepared through the immunoSEQ multiplex PCR assay. TCRdb took this table from immuneACCESS and kept in-frame rearrangements with V and J called. Such tables lack part of the clones; where checked against another copy, unresolved V genes explain under half of the gap, and the rest is unexplained. The sample table holds tens of thousands of clones, of which 80% to 95% were seen once. The ten largest make up about 8% of the sample. Comment on this clone: This clone's antigen is unknown. No base quality information exists; no much larger clone differs at one position.

This chain is built from TRBV27 and TRBJ2-1, and TRBD2 may be the D gene, going by 5 matching bases. This specimen consisted of CD8+ T cells from peripheral blood, obtained from a patient given anti-PD-1 treatment. This TCR came from a human donor with melanoma. The bases are TGTGCCAGCAGTTTCCAAAGGAGCGGATCCTACAATGAGCAGTTCTTC. The encoded protein is CASSFQRSGSYNEQFF.